These T cell receptor beta chains were read from a single sample in a study of control samples from healthy donors and cancer patients. The data were produced by immunoSEQ multiplex PCR, yet TCRdb's version contains in-frame clones alone and is incomplete. Of 140,000 or so clones listed, more than 85% are singletons. The sample comprised blood. These receptors were taken from a man younger than 45 in good health. Each CDR3 is given with its conserved first and last residue. Each record gives: V gene, D gene, CDR3 length, clone size, J gene, CDR3 protein, CDR3 DNA. The D gene is left open where the match is weak. Clone size, where shown, is once, few, many, or a class for clones that have expanded.

V gene: TRBV20-1
D gene: .
CDR3 length: 15
clone size: many
J gene: TRBJ2-7
CDR3 protein: CSARAGGASGYEQYF
CDR3 DNA: TGCAGTGCTCGTGCAGGGGGGGCATCTGGCTACGAGCAGTACTTC

V gene: TRBV6-6
D gene: TRBD1
CDR3 length: 14
clone size: .
J gene: TRBJ1-1
CDR3 protein: CASRTDRERTEAFF
CDR3 DNA: TGTGCCAGCAGGACGGACAGGGAGCGCACTGAAGCTTTCTTT

V gene: TRBV12-3/TRBV12-4
D gene: .
CDR3 length: 12
clone size: .
J gene: TRBJ1-2
CDR3 protein: CASRDLGYGYTF
CDR3 DNA: TGTGCCAGCAGAGACTTGGGCTATGGCTACACCTTC

V gene: TRBV4-1
D gene: TRBD2
CDR3 length: 16
clone size: .
J gene: TRBJ2-1
CDR3 protein: CASSQGGTSGGRKQFF
CDR3 DNA: TGCGCCAGCAGCCAGGGAGGGACTAGCGGGGGCCGGAAGCAGTTCTTC

V gene: TRBV7-2
D gene: .
CDR3 length: 14
clone size: .
J gene: TRBJ1-2
CDR3 protein: CASSLPQRDYGYTF
CDR3 DNA: TGTGCCAGCAGCTTACCCCAGCGGGACTATGGCTACACCTTC

V gene: TRBV5-5
D gene: .
CDR3 length: 14
clone size: .
J gene: TRBJ2-7
CDR3 protein: CASSLVAGTYEQYF
CDR3 DNA: TGTGCCAGCAGCTTGGTGGCGGGGACCTACGAGCAGTACTTC

V gene: TRBV2
D gene: .
CDR3 length: 15
clone size: .
J gene: TRBJ1-4
CDR3 protein: CASSTTDSVMEKLFF
CDR3 DNA: TGTGCCAGCAGTACAACTGACAGTGTTATGGAAAAACTGTTTTTT

V gene: TRBV24-1
D gene: .
CDR3 length: 16
clone size: .
J gene: TRBJ1-5
CDR3 protein: CATSDSGAGGNQPQHF
CDR3 DNA: TGTGCCACCAGTGATTCCGGAGCAGGGGGCAATCAGCCCCAGCATTTT

V gene: TRBV5-6
D gene: .
CDR3 length: 16
clone size: .
J gene: TRBJ1-3
CDR3 protein: CASSFLRDHSGNTIYF
CDR3 DNA: TGTGCCAGCAGCTTTCTTAGGGACCACTCTGGAAACACCATATATTTT

V gene: TRBV24-1
D gene: .
CDR3 length: 14
clone size: .
J gene: TRBJ1-2
CDR3 protein: CATSDSGTGYGYTF
CDR3 DNA: TGTGCCACCAGTGACTCCGGGACGGGCTATGGCTACACCTTC

V gene: TRBV18
D gene: .
CDR3 length: 13
clone size: .
J gene: TRBJ2-3
CDR3 protein: CASSPQSTDTQYF
CDR3 DNA: TGTGCCAGCTCACCACAAAGCACAGATACGCAGTATTTT

V gene: TRBV11-2
D gene: TRBD1
CDR3 length: 14
clone size: .
J gene: TRBJ1-1
CDR3 protein: CASRVGQVNTEAFF
CDR3 DNA: TGTGCCAGCAGGGTAGGACAGGTGAACACTGAAGCTTTCTTT

V gene: TRBV7-9
D gene: .
CDR3 length: 13
clone size: .
J gene: TRBJ1-3
CDR3 protein: CAGQLLSGNTIYF
CDR3 DNA: TGTGCCGGCCAACTGCTCTCTGGAAACACCATATATTTT

V gene: TRBV5-1
D gene: .
CDR3 length: 14
clone size: .
J gene: TRBJ2-5
CDR3 protein: CASSLGQGYGTQYF
CDR3 DNA: TGCGCCAGCAGCTTGGGGCAGGGGTATGGGACCCAGTACTTC

V gene: TRBV28
D gene: TRBD1
CDR3 length: 18
clone size: .
J gene: TRBJ2-2
CDR3 protein: CASSLLSPGQLNTGELFF
CDR3 DNA: TGTGCCAGCAGTTTATTATCGCCGGGACAGTTGAACACCGGGGAGCTGTTTTTT

V gene: TRBV5-6
D gene: .
CDR3 length: 15
clone size: .
J gene: TRBJ1-2
CDR3 protein: CASSLANNRAYGYTF
CDR3 DNA: TGTGCCAGCAGCTTGGCCAATAACAGGGCATATGGCTACACCTTC

V gene: TRBV6-5
D gene: .
CDR3 length: 16
clone size: .
J gene: TRBJ1-4
CDR3 protein: CASSLQGALSNEKLFF
CDR3 DNA: TGTGCCAGCAGTTTACAGGGAGCGCTTTCAAATGAAAAACTGTTTTTT

V gene: TRBV2
D gene: .
CDR3 length: 15
clone size: .
J gene: TRBJ1-1
CDR3 protein: CASSETGLRSTEAFF
CDR3 DNA: TGTGCCAGCAGTGAAACAGGGTTGCGGTCCACTGAAGCTTTCTTT

V gene: TRBV9
D gene: .
CDR3 length: 16
clone size: .
J gene: TRBJ2-1
CDR3 protein: CASSVDGGLSYNEQFF
CDR3 DNA: TGTGCCAGCAGCGTAGACGGGGGGCTCTCTTACAATGAGCAGTTCTTC

V gene: TRBV6-1
D gene: .
CDR3 length: 17
clone size: .
J gene: TRBJ2-1
CDR3 protein: CASSEALRWAGYNEQFF
CDR3 DNA: TGTGCCAGCAGTGAAGCGCTTAGGTGGGCGGGTTACAATGAGCAGTTCTTC

V gene: TRBV6-1
D gene: .
CDR3 length: 14
clone size: .
J gene: TRBJ1-2
CDR3 protein: CASSEAISNYGYTF
CDR3 DNA: TGTGCCAGCAGTGAAGCGATCTCTAACTATGGCTACACCTTC

V gene: TRBV5-4
D gene: .
CDR3 length: 14
clone size: .
J gene: TRBJ1-2
CDR3 protein: CASSLSDRSYGYTF
CDR3 DNA: TGTGCCAGCAGCCTGTCTGACAGGAGCTATGGCTACACCTTC

V gene: TRBV28
D gene: .
CDR3 length: 16
clone size: once
J gene: TRBJ1-5
CDR3 protein: CASSFPGTQSNQPQHF
CDR3 DNA: TGTGCCAGCAGTTTCCCAGGGACGCAAAGCAATCAGCCCCAGCATTTT

V gene: TRBV6-5
D gene: .
CDR3 length: 15
clone size: .
J gene: TRBJ2-7
CDR3 protein: CASREGQAGGYEQYF
CDR3 DNA: TGTGCCAGCAGGGAGGGACAGGCGGGGGGCTACGAGCAGTACTTC

V gene: TRBV4-2
D gene: .
CDR3 length: 13
clone size: .
J gene: TRBJ1-5
CDR3 protein: CASSGREDQPQHF
CDR3 DNA: TGTGCCAGCAGCGGTCGGGAAGATCAGCCCCAGCATTTT

V gene: TRBV12-5
D gene: TRBD1
CDR3 length: 16
clone size: .
J gene: TRBJ1-6
CDR3 protein: CASGLYQGQVNSPLHF
CDR3 DNA: TGTGCTAGTGGTTTGTACCAAGGACAGGTGAATTCACCCCTCCACTTT

V gene: TRBV19
D gene: TRBD2
CDR3 length: 13
clone size: .
J gene: TRBJ2-1
CDR3 protein: CASSRGGYNEQFF
CDR3 DNA: TGTGCCAGTAGTCGCGGGGGGTACAATGAGCAGTTCTTC

V gene: TRBV6-5
D gene: TRBD1
CDR3 length: 15
clone size: once
J gene: TRBJ1-6
CDR3 protein: CASSYSGQYNSPLHF
CDR3 DNA: TGTGCCAGCAGTTACTCGGGACAGTATAATTCACCCCTCCACTTT

V gene: TRBV5-6
D gene: .
CDR3 length: 13
clone size: .
J gene: TRBJ1-6
CDR3 protein: CASSFSRGGPLHF
CDR3 DNA: TGTGCCAGCAGCTTTAGCAGGGGAGGACCCCTCCACTTT

V gene: TRBV27
D gene: .
CDR3 length: 18
clone size: .
J gene: TRBJ2-6
CDR3 protein: CASSPSTGTSSGANVLTF
CDR3 DNA: TGTGCCAGCAGTCCTTCGACAGGGACTAGCTCTGGGGCCAACGTCCTGACTTTC